This T cell receptor beta chain was documented in a study of T cells in Graves' hyperthyroidism and ophthalmopathy (dated by TCRdb to the late 2010s). With respect to the entire study: Peripheral blood was sampled at the time of initial diagnosis, prior to any treatment. TCR V-J signatures able to tell the groups apart were searched for in a discovery cohort of more than 90 patients, of whom roughly 42 had Graves' ophthalmopathy and around 57 had stable Graves' hyperthyroidism. An independent validation cohort of under 20 hyperthyroidism patients and some 15 patients who later progressed to ophthalmopathy tested prospective prediction of ophthalmopathy. For training and testing, the 95 to 100 patients in the discovery cohort were randomly divided in a 7:3 ratio. Thyroid tissue and blood T-cell repertoires from several Graves' hyperthyroidism patients were also compared in the study. Following sampling, methimazole starting at 30 mg daily was given to hyperthyroidism patients, and high-dose intravenous methylprednisolone was given to ophthalmopathy patients. The paper describes TCR Vbeta CDR3 sequencing of 135 peripheral blood samples, made up of 43 ophthalmopathy patients, over 70 hyperthyroidism patients and 17 progressor patients.

The TCR beta CDR3 regions were amplified from RNA transcripts. The first round of RT-PCR for the TCR CDR3 was performed with the HTBI primer set and the Qiagen OneStep RT-PCR kit. Libraries were constructed in a second round of multiplex PCR, after which size selection and purification were performed. Sequencing of the libraries was done on an Illumina HiSeq2000 using paired-end 100 bp reads. In the paper's pipeline: SOAPnuke was used to process the raw data, with reads discarded if the reads contained adapters or uncalled bases, had a mean Phred below 15, or lacked an exact constant-primer or identifier match. COPE v1.2.5 was used to merge the high-quality paired reads, and each unique nucleotide sequence was defined as a clonotype. MiTCR v1.1 was used to align the clonotypes against IMGT TRBV, TRBD and TRBJ reference segments. The analysis was restricted to V-J combinations with a frequency above 0.0001, which together covered roughly 99% of the repertoires. A TCS score was defined as the ratio of F50 (clonal expansion) to E x V (chaos), with BLOSUM62-based TCRdist applied between CDR3 peptides within each V-J. Welch's t-statistics and random forest reduced just over 500 V-J features to about 12, which were used in a naive Bayes classifier (R e1071). TCRdb's own reprocessing of the public reads used fastp at Q25 and MiXCR and kept productive beta chains. Rows matching on CDR3 protein sequence are summarized as one entry with the most common DNA and genes. TCRdb, not the authors, supplied the V and J calls. The sample table records 350,000 to 400,000 distinct CDR3 sequences; approximately 15% of these occur just once. Roughly 11% of the sample lies in the top ten.

V is pared back by 7 bases and J by 5 bases, with 17 bases lying between the germline termini. CDR1 is given as DFQATT and CDR2 as SNEGSKA, both from the germline V gene (reference sequence). Including cysteine and phenylalanine, the CDR3 has 13 amino acids. Only CDR3 DNA remains: 39 bases, in frame from the first base. General findings and caveats noted by the study authors: In validation, the model predicted progression to ophthalmopathy with over 65% sensitivity and about 73% specificity, a median of around 6.6 months before onset. No statistical method was used to fix the sample size in advance, and group allocation was not hidden from the investigators. Most expanded thyroid clonotypes (frequency above 0.001) were also found in blood, which suggests that blood repertoires may mirror thyroid immune responses. A 13 V-J signature model separated ophthalmopathy from stable hyperthyroidism, with over 85% sensitivity and roughly 84% specificity in cross-validation and 80%/75% in testing.

This clonotype has ten or more counts. It has no known antigen specificity. No much larger clonotype is one base removed from it; base qualities were not supplied. Stable Graves' hyperthyroidism was defined as the absence of progression to ophthalmopathy over 18 months of follow-up. Hyperthyroidism patients were newly diagnosed, with disease duration under 2 months, and aged 18 to 65 years. Patients with uncontrolled infections, other autoimmune diseases, pregnancy or lactation were excluded. Clinical symptoms, serum thyroxine and TRAb, thyroid ultrasound, and orbital computed tomography formed the basis for the diagnoses. PBMCs were isolated from 7.5 to 10 ml of fresh peripheral blood by Ficoll-Paque density gradient centrifugation. Trizol reagent was used to extract total RNA, and RNA quality was then checked on an Agilent 2100 Bioanalyzer.

The sample comprised blood. The origin of this receptor is a woman aged 55-70 years with Graves' hyperthyroidism. Rearrangement joined TRBV20-1 to TRBJ2-5; the D gene remains uncertain. The CDR3 region has the sequence CSGKVRALETQYF. Here is the DNA: TGCAGTGGTAAAGTTAGGGCCCTTGAGACCCAGTACTTC.